Included here is one T cell receptor beta chain sequence, with context. This entry belongs to a study of blood T cell repertoires in COVID-19. At the level of the study: The cDNA or gDNA used as material had been derived from T cells, B-cell-depleted T cells, or PBMCs.

Germline V gene data show CDR1 as SEHNR and CDR2 as FQNEAQ (reference sequence). V lost 2 bases and J 6 bases, leaving 14 bases between the germline ends. This CDR3 has 14 amino acids. Clinical histories supplied by participants themselves formed the basis of cohort assignment. Cohort 3 donors were reported recovered after two negative PCRs, clearance, or symptom resolution. Under the authors' procedure: From reference gene primer amplification, estimates of nucleated cell counts were derived. Using immunoSEQ multiplex PCR, the repertoire was profiled, and TCRdb retains in-frame clones only, with some absent. V and J calls and clone size are copied from that table; D and trimming were computed from the DNA. The sample gives 200,000 to 250,000 clones, roughly 87% of which show up once; roughly a tenth is in the top ten.

The receptor comes from a man in his thirties or forties who had recovered from COVID-19. This chain connects TRBV7-9 to TRBJ2-7, with a weak D call TRBD2 (5 bases). Sequenced input: PBMCs or T cells enriched from blood (not recorded which). The CDR3 nucleotides read TGTGCCAGCAGCTTATCCCGGGTCGGGATCGAGCAGTACTTC. Amino acid sequence: CASSLSRVGIEQYF.